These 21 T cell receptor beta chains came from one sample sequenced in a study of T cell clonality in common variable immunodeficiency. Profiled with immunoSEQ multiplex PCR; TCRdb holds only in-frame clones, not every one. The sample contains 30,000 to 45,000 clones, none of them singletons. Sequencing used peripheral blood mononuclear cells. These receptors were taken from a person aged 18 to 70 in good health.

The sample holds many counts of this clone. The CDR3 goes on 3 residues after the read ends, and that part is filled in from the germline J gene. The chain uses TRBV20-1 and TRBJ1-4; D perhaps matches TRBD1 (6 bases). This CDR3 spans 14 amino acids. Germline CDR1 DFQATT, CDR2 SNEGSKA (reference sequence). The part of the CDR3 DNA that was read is TGCAGTGCTGCGAGGGGGACCGTCGGTTCACCA. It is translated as CSAARGTVGSP. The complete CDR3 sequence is CSAARGTVGSPLFF.

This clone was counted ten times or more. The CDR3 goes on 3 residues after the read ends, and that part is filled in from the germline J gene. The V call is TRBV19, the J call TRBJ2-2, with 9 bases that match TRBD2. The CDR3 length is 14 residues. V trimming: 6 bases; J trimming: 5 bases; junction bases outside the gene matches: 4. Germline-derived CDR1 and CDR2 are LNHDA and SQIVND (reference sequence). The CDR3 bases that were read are TGTGCCAGTAGGGATAGCGGGAGAACCGGGGAG. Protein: CASRDSGRTGE. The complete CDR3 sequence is CASRDSGRTGELFF.

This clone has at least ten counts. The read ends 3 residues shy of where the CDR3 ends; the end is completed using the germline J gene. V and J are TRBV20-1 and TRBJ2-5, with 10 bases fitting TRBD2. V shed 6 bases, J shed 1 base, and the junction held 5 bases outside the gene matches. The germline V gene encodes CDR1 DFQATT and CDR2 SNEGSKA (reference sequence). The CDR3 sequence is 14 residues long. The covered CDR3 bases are TGCAGTGCAATACTAGCGGGATTCCAAGAGACC. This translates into CSAILAGFQET. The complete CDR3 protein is CSAILAGFQETQYF.

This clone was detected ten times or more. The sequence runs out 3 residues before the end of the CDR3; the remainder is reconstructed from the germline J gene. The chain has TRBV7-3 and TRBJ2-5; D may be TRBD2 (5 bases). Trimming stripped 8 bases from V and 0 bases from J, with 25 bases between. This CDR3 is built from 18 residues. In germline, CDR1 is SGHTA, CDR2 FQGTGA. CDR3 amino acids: CASPSLAGADWYQETQYF. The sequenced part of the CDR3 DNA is TGTGCCAGCCCCTCGTTGGCGGGTGCCGACTGGTACCAAGAGACC.

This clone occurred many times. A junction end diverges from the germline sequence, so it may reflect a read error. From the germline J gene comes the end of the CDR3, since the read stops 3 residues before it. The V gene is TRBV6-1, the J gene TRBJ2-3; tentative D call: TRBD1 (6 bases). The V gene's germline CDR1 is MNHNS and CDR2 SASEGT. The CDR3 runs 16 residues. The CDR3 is CASREAGTFRTDTQYF. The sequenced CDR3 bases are TGTGCCAGCAGGGAAGCTGGGACATTTCGCACAGATACG.

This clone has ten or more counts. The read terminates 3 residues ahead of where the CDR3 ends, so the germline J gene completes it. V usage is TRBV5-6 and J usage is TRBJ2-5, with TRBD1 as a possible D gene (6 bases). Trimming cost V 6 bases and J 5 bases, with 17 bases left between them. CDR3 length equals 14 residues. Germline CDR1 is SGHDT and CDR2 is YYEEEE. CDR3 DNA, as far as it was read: TGTGCCAGCAACGGGTGGGGGCCCCATGAGACC. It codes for CASNGWGPHET. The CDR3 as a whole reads CASNGWGPHETQYF.

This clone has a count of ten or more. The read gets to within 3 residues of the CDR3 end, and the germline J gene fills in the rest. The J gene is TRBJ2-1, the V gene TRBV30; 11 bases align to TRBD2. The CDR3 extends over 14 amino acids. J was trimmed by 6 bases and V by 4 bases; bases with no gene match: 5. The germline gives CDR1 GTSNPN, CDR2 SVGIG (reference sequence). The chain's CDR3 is CAWTSLAGGNEQFF. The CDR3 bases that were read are TGTGCCTGGACCTCCCTAGCGGGGGGCAATGAG.

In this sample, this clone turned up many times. The CDR3 reads CASSIGQAYEQYF. The DNA read from the CDR3 is TGTGCCAGTAGTATCGGACAGGCCTACGAG. J is TRBJ2-7 and V is TRBV19, with 7 bases identical to TRBD1. Read coverage stops 3 residues before the CDR3 terminus; the germline J gene supplies the remainder. CDR3 length: 13 residues. After removal of 3 bases from V and 2 bases from J, the junction contained 1 base not matched to a gene. Germline lookup yields CDR1 LNHDA and CDR2 SQIVND (reference sequence).

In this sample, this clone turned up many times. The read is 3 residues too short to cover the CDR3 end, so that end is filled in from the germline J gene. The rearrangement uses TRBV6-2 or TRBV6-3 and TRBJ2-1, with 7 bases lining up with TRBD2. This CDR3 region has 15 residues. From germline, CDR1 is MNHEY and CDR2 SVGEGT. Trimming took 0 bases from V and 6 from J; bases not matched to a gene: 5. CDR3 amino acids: CASSYSASGPNEQFF. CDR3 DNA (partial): TGTGCCAGCAGTTACTCCGCTAGCGGACCCAATGAG.

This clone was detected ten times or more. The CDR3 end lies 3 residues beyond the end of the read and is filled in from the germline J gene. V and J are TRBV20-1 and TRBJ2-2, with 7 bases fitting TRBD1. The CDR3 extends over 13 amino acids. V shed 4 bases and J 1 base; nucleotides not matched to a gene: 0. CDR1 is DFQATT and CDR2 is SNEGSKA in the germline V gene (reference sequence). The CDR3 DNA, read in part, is TGCAGTGCTAACAGGGGGAACACCGGGGAG. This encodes CSANRGNTGE. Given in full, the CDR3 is CSANRGNTGELFF.

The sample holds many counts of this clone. This chain's CDR3 is CASSLDGLALRDTQYF. The covered CDR3 bases are TGTGCCAGCAGCTTGGACGGACTAGCGTTGAGGGATACG. V usage is TRBV5-4 and J usage is TRBJ2-3; the match to TRBD2 covers 9 bases. The CDR3 end falls 3 residues outside the read, so it is completed with the germline J gene. The V gene's germline CDR1 is SGHNT and CDR2 YYREEE (reference sequence). The V and J ends lost 0 bases and 6 bases, in that order; junction bases with no gene match: 8. The CDR3 is made up of 16 amino acids.

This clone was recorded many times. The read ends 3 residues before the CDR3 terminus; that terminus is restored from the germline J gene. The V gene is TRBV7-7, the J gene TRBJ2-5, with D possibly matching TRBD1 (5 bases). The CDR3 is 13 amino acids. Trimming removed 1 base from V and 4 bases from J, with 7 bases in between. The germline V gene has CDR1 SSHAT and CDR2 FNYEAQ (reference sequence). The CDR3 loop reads CASSLGQGETQYF. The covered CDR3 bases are TGTGCCAGCAGCTTAGGGCAGGGAGAGACC. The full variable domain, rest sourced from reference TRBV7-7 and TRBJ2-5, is GAGVSQSPRYKVTKRGQDVTLRCDPISSHATLYWYQQALGQGPEFLTYFNYEAQPDKSGLPSDRFSAERPEGSISTLTIQRTEQRDSAMYRCASSLGQGETQYFGPGTRLLVL.

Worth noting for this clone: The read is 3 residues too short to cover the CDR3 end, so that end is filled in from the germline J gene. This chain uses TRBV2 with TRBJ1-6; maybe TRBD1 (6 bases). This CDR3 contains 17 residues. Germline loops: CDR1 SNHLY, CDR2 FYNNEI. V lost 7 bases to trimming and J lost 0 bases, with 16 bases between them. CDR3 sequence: CASTDGQYSSYNSPLHF. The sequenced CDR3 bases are TGTGCCAGCACCGACGGACAGTACAGCTCCTATAATTCACCC.

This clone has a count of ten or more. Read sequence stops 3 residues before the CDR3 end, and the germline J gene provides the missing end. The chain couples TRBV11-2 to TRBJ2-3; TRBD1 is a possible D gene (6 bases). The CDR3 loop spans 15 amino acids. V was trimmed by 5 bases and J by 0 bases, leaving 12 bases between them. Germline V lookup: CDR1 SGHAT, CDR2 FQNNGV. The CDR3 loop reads CASSPQGFSTDTQYF. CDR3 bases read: TGTGCCAGCAGCCCACAGGGCTTTAGCACAGATACG.

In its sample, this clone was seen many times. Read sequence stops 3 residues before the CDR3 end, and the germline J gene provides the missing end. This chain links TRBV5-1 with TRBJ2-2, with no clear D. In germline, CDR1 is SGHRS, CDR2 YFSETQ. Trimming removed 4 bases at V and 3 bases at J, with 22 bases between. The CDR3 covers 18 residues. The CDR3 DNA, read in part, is TGCGCCAGCAGCCCCTCAGGCCGATGGCCCCCCGACACCGGGGAG. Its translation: CASSPSGRWPPDTGE. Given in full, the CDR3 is CASSPSGRWPPDTGELFF.

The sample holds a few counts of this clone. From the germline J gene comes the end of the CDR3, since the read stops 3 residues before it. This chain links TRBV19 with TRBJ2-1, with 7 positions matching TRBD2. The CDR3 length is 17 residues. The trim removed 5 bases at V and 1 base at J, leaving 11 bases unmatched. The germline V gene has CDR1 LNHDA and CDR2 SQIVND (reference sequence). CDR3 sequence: CASSWEAGARSYNEQFF. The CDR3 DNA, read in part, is TGTGCCAGTAGTTGGGAGGCGGGAGCACGGTCCTACAATGAG.

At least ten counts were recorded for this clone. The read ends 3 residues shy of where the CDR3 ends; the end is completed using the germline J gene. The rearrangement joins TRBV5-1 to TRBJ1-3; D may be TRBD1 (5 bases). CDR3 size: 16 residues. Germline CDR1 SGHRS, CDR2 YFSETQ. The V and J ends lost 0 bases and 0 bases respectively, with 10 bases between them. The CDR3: CASSLGQQPSGNTIYF. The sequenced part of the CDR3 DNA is TGCGCCAGCAGCTTGGGACAGCAACCCTCTGGAAACACC.

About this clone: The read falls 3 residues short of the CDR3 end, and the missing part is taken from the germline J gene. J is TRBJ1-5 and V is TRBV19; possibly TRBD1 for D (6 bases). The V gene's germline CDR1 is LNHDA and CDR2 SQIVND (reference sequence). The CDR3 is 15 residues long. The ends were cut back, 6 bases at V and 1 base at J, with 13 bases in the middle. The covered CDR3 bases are TGTGCCAGTAGCCAACAGGGAGGGAGCAATCAGCCC. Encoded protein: CASSQQGGSNQP. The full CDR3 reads CASSQQGGSNQPQHF.

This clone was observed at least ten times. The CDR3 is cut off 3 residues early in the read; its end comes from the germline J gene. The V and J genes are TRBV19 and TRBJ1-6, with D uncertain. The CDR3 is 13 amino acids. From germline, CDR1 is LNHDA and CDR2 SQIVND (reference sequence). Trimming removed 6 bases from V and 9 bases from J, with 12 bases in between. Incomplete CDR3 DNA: TGTGCCAGTAGGAGGGTCGGCATTTCACCC. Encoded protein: CASRRVGISP. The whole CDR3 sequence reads CASRRVGISPLHF.

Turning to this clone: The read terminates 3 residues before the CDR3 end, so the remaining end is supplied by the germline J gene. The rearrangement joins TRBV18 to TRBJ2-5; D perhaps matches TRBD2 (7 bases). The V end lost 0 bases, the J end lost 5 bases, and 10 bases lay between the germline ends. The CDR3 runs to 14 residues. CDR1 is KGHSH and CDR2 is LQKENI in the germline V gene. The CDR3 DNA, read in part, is TGTGCCAGCTCACCACCGGGGGGGCGCGAGACC. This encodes CASSPPGGRET. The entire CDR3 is CASSPPGGRETQYF.

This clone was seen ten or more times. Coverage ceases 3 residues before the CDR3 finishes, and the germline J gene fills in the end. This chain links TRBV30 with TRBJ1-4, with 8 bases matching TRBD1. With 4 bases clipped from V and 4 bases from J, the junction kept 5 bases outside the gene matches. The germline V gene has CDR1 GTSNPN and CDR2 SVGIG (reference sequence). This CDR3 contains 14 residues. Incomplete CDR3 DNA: TGTGCCTGGAACAAGGACAGGGTTAATGAAAAA. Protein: CAWNKDRVNEK. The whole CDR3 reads CAWNKDRVNEKLFF.